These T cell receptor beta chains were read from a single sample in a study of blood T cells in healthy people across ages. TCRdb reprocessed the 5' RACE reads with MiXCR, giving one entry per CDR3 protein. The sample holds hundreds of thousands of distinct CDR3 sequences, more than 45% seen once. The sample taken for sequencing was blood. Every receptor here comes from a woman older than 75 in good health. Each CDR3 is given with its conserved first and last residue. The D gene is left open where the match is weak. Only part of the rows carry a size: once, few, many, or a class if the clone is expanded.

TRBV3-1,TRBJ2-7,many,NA,TGTGCCAGCAGCCCGGACTACTCCTACGAGCAGTACTTC,CASSPDYSYEQYF
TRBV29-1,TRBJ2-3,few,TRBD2,TGCAGCGTAATGGGACTAGCGGGAGGAGGTCCCACAGATACGCAGTATTTT,CSVMGLAGGGPTDTQYF
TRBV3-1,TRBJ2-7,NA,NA,TGTGCCAGCAGCCAAGGTACGGTCCCTACCTACGAGCAGTACTTC,CASSQGTVPTYEQYF
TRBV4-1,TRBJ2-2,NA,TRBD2,TGCGCCAGCAGCCAGGGAGCTAGCGGCCGTGGGGAGCTGTTTTTT,CASSQGASGRGELFF
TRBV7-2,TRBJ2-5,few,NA,TGTGCCAGCAGCCTAAGGCGACGCGGCGAGACCCAGTACTTC,CASSLRRRGETQYF
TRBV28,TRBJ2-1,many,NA,TGTGCCAGCAGTTTACTTCCCAATGAGCAGTTCTTC,CASSLLPNEQFF
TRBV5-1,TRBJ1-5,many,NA,TGCGCCAGCAGCTTGGTGGGACTAGATAGCAATCAGCCCCAGCATTTT,CASSLVGLDSNQPQHF
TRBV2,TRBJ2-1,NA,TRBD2,TGTGCCAGCAGTGGAGGACTAGCGGCAACGGAGCAGTTCTTC,CASSGGLAATEQFF
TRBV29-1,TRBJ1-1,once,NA,TGCAGCGTTGAAGATGGCACTGAAGCTTTCTTT,CSVEDGTEAFF
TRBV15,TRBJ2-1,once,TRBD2,TGTGCCACCAGCAGAGGTGGGCCCGCCAGCGGGAGGGATAGTGAGCAGTTCTTC,CATSRGGPASGRDSEQFF
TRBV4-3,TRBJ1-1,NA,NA,TGCGCCAGCAGCCAGACGTTTTATAGTCGGACTGAAGCTTTCTTT,CASSQTFYSRTEAFF
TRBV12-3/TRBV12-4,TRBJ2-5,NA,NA,TGTGCCAGCAGTTTCGCCAGTGGAGAGACCCAGTACTTC,CASSFASGETQYF
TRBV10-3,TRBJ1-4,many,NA,TGTGCCATCAGTGAGGTTGGACATAGTGAAAAACTGTTTTTT,CAISEVGHSEKLFF
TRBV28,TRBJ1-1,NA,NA,TGTGCCAGCAGTTTCTCACGGGGGGTGTACACTGAAGCTTTCTTT,CASSFSRGVYTEAFF
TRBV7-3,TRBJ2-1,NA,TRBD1,TGTGCCAGCAGCTTAACAACCGGGACAGGAATAAATGAGCAGTTCTTC,CASSLTTGTGINEQFF
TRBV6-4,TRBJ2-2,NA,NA,TGTGCCAGCAGTGACGGGCGGGGGCTGAGCGGGGAGCTGTTTTTT,CASSDGRGLSGELFF
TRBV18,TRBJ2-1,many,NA,TGTGCCAGCTCACCAACGTTTGTGTCGTCCCTTTCCTACAATGAGCAGTTCTTC,CASSPTFVSSLSYNEQFF
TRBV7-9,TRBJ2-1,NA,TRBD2,TGTGCCAGCAGCCTTCCCACTAGCGGGGGCCCCAGCTCCTACAATGAGCAGTTCTTC,CASSLPTSGGPSSYNEQFF
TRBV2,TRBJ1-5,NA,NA,TGTGCCAGCAGCTCAGGGAGTCAGCCCCAGCATTTT,CASSSGSQPQHF
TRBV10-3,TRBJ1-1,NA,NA,TGTGCCATCAGTGGACAGACGGTGAACACTGAAGCTTTCTTT,CAISGQTVNTEAFF
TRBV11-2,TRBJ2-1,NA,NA,TGTGCCAGCAGCCCGGGGGCTAGCCCTCGCCTGCACAATGAGCAGTTCTTC,CASSPGASPRLHNEQFF
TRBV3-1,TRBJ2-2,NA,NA,TGTGCCAGCAGCTCCAACAGGGACACCGGGGAGCTGTTTTTT,CASSSNRDTGELFF
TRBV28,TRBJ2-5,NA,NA,TGTGCCAGCAGTTTATCCGGGGGCGGGGAGCAGTACTTC,CASSLSGGGEQYF
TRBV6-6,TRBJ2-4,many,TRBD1,TGTGCCAGCAGGTGGGACAGAAACATTCAGTACTTC,CASRWDRNIQYF
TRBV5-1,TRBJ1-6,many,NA,TGCGCCAGCAGCTTGTCGTTGGGACGTAATAATTCACCCCTCCACTTT,CASSLSLGRNNSPLHF
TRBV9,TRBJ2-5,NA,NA,TGTGCCAGCAGCGGAGAAGGGGGGTACCAAGAGACCCAGTACTTC,CASSGEGGYQETQYF
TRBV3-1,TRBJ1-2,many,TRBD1,TGTGCCAGCAGCCAAGCCGCCGGGACAGGGGGCGCTGAAGATGGCTACACCTTC,CASSQAAGTGGAEDGYTF
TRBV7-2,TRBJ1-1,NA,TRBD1,TGTGCCAGCAGGACCGGGACAGGGGGGACTGAAGCTTTCTTT,CASRTGTGGTEAFF
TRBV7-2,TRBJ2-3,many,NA,TGTGCCAGCAACCCCCCGGGCCCTCGGGCGAATACGCAGTATTTT,CASNPPGPRANTQYF
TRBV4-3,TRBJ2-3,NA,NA,TGCGCCAGCAGCCAAGATTTCCCCAGCGGGCTACCCACAGATACGCAGTATTTT,CASSQDFPSGLPTDTQYF
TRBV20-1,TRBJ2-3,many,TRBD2,TGCAGTGCTGCCGGGGGGGAAGAGGGCACAGATACGCAGTATTTT,CSAAGGEEGTDTQYF
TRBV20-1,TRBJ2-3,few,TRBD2,TGCAGTGCTAGAGATCCTAGCGGGAGACCGACAGATACGCAGTATTTT,CSARDPSGRPTDTQYF
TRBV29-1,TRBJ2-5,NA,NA,TGCAGCGTTGAAGCAGTCGGGTTAGGAGAGACCCAGTACTTC,CSVEAVGLGETQYF
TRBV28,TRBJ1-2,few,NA,TGTGCCAGCAGTACCTCAAGACAAGGGTATGGCTACACCTTC,CASSTSRQGYGYTF
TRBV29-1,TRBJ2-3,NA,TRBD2,TGCAGCGTTGCCGGGGGGGGCCAGTCAGATACGCAGTATTTT,CSVAGGGQSDTQYF
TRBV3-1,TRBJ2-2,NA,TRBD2,TGTGCCAGCAGACTAGCGGGAGCTTCAGCGAACACCGGGGAGCTGTTTTTT,CASRLAGASANTGELFF
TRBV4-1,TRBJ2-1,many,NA,TGCGCCAGCAGCCAGGCTGACAGCCACAATGAGCAGTTCTTC,CASSQADSHNEQFF
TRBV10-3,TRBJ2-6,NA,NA,TGTGCCATCAGTCCGGGCAGGGGCTCTGGGGCCAACGTCCTGACTTTC,CAISPGRGSGANVLTF
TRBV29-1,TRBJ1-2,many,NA,TGCAGCGTTGAAGTCAGGAACTATGGCTACACCTTC,CSVEVRNYGYTF
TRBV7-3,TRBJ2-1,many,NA,TGTGCCAGCAGCCAGTCGCAAAAGCGAGAGCAGTTCTTC,CASSQSQKREQFF
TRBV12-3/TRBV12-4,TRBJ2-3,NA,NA,TGTGCCAGCAATGACATAAAGGTCTCTAGCACAGATACGCAGTATTTT,CASNDIKVSSTDTQYF
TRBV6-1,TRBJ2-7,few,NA,TGTGCCAGCAAGGACAGCAACAACGAGCAGTACTTC,CASKDSNNEQYF
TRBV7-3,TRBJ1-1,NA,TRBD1,TGTGCCAGCAGCTTAACGTCGGGCAGGGGGGTCACTGAAGCTTTCTTT,CASSLTSGRGVTEAFF
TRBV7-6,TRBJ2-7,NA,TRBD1,TGTGCCAGCAGCCCCTTAGACAGGGGCTACGAGCAGTACTTC,CASSPLDRGYEQYF
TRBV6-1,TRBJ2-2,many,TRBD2,TGTGCCAGCAGTCCAACCAGCGGGGGAACCGGGGAGCTGTTTTTT,CASSPTSGGTGELFF
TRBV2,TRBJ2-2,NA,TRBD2,TGTGCCAGCAGCGCCAGCGGGAGAGGCACCGGGGAGCTGTTTTTT,CASSASGRGTGELFF
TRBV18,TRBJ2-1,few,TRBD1,TGTGCCAGCACAGGGGCCGCGAGGGGGAATGAGCAGTTCTTC,CASTGAARGNEQFF
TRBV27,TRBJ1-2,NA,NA,TGTGCCAGCAGTACGACCCGAGGACGAGAGATGGGCTACACCTTC,CASSTTRGREMGYTF
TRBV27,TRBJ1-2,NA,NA,TGTGCCAGCAGCACAAGGGGATATGGCTACACCTTC,CASSTRGYGYTF
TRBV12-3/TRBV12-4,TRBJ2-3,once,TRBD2,TGTGCCAGTGCCCGGGGGGAAAAAGATGTGCAGTATTTT,CASARGEKDVQYF
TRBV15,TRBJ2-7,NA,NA,TGTGCCACCAGCGCCACCGACGGGCCCCTTTCCGGCGAGCAGTACTTC,CATSATDGPLSGEQYF
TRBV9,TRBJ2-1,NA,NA,TGTGCCAGCAGCGGGCTAGCGAGGGGGCCGCTTGAGCAGTTCTTC,CASSGLARGPLEQFF
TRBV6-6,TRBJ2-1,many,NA,TGTGCCAGCAGAAAAACGGTCCAGGGGGGATACTACAATGAGCAGTTCTTC,CASRKTVQGGYYNEQFF
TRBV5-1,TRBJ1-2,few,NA,TGCGCCAGCAGCTTGGTGGCGGGGGCCCATGGCTACACCTTC,CASSLVAGAHGYTF
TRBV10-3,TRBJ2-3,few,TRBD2,TGTGCCATCAGTGCCGGACTAGCGGGAGATGGAGATACGCAGTATTTT,CAISAGLAGDGDTQYF
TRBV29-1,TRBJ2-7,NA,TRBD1,TGCAGCGTTGAACGGGGACAGGGTAGGAGCGAGCAGTACTTC,CSVERGQGRSEQYF
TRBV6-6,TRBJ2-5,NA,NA,TGTGCCAGCAGTAGTCCTGATAGGACTCAAGAGACCCAGTACTTC,CASSSPDRTQETQYF